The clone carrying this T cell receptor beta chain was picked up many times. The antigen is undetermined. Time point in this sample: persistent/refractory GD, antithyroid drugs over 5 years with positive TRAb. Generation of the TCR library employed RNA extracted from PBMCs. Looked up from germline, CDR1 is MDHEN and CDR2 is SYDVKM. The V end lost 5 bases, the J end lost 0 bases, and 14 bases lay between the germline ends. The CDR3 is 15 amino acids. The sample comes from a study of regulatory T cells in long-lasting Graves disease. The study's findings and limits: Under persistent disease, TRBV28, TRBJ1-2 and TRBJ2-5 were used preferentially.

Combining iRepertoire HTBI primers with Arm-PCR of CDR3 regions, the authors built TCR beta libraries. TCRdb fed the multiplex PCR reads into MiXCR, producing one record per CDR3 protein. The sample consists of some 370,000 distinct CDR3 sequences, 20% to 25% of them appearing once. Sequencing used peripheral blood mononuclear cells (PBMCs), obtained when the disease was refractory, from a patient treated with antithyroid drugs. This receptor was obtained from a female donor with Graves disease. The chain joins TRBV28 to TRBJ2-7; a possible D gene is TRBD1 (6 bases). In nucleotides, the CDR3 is TGTGCCAGCAGTCAATCTGAACAGGGCTCCTACGAGCAGTACTTC. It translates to CASSQSEQGSYEQYF.